This entry lists 20 T cell receptor beta chains sequenced from one sample in a study of identical twins. Each CDR3 protein is one row after TCRdb ran MiXCR on the 5' RACE reads. The sample contains 450,000 to 650,000 distinct CDR3 sequences, around 9.6% of which appear only once. The data also belong to a second study, concerning yellow fever vaccine responses in identical twins.

Material for sequencing was PBMCs. Source of these receptors: a woman under 30 in good health.

This clonotype was detected only a few times. In DNA, the CDR3 is TGTGCCACCAGCAGAGAAGACAGGGGGCTTTACATTCAGTACTTC. It specifies CATSREDRGLYIQYF. The rearrangement joins TRBV15 to TRBJ2-4, with 10 positions matching TRBD1. Germline CDR1 is LNHNV and CDR2 is YYDKDF (reference sequence). There are 15 residues in the CDR3. V gave up 0 bases and J gave up 8 bases; unmatched junction bases: 4.

Many counts were recorded for this clonotype. The rearrangement joins TRBV6-2 or TRBV6-3 to TRBJ2-3, with D possibly TRBD1 on 5 matching bases. The CDR3 loop spans 14 amino acids. V lost 1 base and J 2 bases, leaving 7 bases between the germline ends. Germline V gene data show CDR1 as MNHEY and CDR2 as SVGEGT. Here the CDR3 DNA reads TGTGCCAGCAGTTACTTCAGGGTCACAGATACGCAGTATTTT. It encodes CASSYFRVTDTQYF.

The chain carries TRBV14 and TRBJ2-2; D may be TRBD2 (5 bases). Per the germline V gene, CDR1 is SGHDN and CDR2 is FVKESK. The CDR3 spans 15 residues. The V end lost 1 base, the J end lost 5 bases, and 11 bases lay between the germline ends. CDR3 sequence (DNA): TGTGCCAGCAGCCAAGGTTTCAGCGGAACCGGGGAGCTGTTTTTT. This gives the protein CASSQGFSGTGELFF.

The chain uses TRBV27 and TRBJ1-1; TRBD1 might be the D (5 bases). The germline V and J ends were trimmed by 7 bases and 4 bases, with 19 bases remaining between them. CDR3 length: 15 residues. Germline CDR1 MNHEY, CDR2 SMNVEV (reference sequence). The CDR3 spells CASILSALGGTEAFF. The CDR3 region has the DNA TGTGCCAGCATCCTTTCCGCGTTGGGGGGCACTGAAGCTTTCTTT.

The CDR3 DNA reads TGTGCCAGCAGCCCCCACGGAGTGGGGGTGATCGGCGGGGACGCGAACACCGGGGAGCTGTTTTTT. Its translation: CASSPHGVGVIGGDANTGELFF. The rearrangement links TRBV4-2 to TRBJ2-2; D possibly corresponds to TRBD2 (6 bases). The CDR3 runs 22 residues. V was trimmed by 4 bases and J by 0 bases, leaving 30 bases between them. Germline CDR1 is LGHNA and CDR2 is YNFKEQ.

In this sample, this clonotype turned up once. This chain links TRBV12-3 or TRBV12-4 with TRBJ2-1; the D is unclear. The CDR3 totals 14 residues. V was clipped by 1 base and J by 8 bases, with 12 bases between them. This CDR3 is CASSLEVAIYEQFF. As DNA, the CDR3 is TGTGCCAGCAGTTTAGAGGTCGCGATCTATGAGCAGTTCTTC.

The chain couples TRBV7-9 to TRBJ2-3; D might be TRBD2 (5 bases). This CDR3 comprises 16 residues. The germline gives CDR1 SEHNR, CDR2 FQNEAQ (reference sequence). The ends were cut back, 3 bases at V and 2 bases at J, with 15 bases in the middle. In nucleotides, the CDR3 is TGTGCCAGCAGCTTGGGTGGCAGCGGAGCCACAGATACGCAGTATTTT. Amino acid sequence: CASSLGGSGATDTQYF.

The chain employs TRBV5-5 and TRBJ2-7, with 11 nucleotides matching TRBD2. The trim removed 4 bases at V and 4 bases at J, leaving 7 bases unmatched. Germline V gives CDR1 SGHKS, CDR2 YYEKEE (reference sequence). The CDR3 spans 15 residues. The CDR3 region is CASSTGLAGLYEQYF. The DNA for the CDR3 is TGTGCCAGCAGCACAGGACTAGCGGGCTTATACGAGCAGTACTTC.

Concerning this clonotype itself: One end of the junction is discordant with germline, which a read error may explain. V is TRBV20-1 and J is TRBJ2-6; TRBD1 matches 12 bases. The CDR3 has 17 amino acids. Germline assignment: CDR1 DFQATT and CDR2 SNEGSKA (reference sequence). The DNA of the CDR3 is TGCTGTGCGGAGGGACAGGGGGCATCTTTTGGGGCCAACGTCCTGACTTTC. Its translation is CCAEGQGASFGANVLTF.

This clonotype was observed at least ten times. The genes are TRBV7-9 and TRBJ2-2, with 8 bases lining up with TRBD1. In germline, CDR1 is SEHNR, CDR2 FQNEAQ (reference sequence). With V trimmed by 5 bases and J by 3 bases, 5 bases remained unmatched. There are 15 residues in the CDR3. Here the CDR3 DNA reads TGTGCCAGCAGCGCGGGACAGGCGGACACCGGGGAGCTGTTTTTT. It translates to CASSAGQADTGELFF.

This clonotype came up a few times. CDR3 residues: CATGDRAEQYF. The CDR3 DNA is TGTGCCACCGGGGACAGGGCTGAGCAGTACTTC. The genes are TRBV25-1 and TRBJ2-7; 9 bases map to TRBD1. The CDR3 contains 11 residues. Trimming removed 10 bases from V and 7 bases from J; junction bases left unmatched: 5. Germline-derived CDR1 and CDR2 are MGHDK and SYGVNS.

This clonotype showed up many times. The chain is built from TRBV9 and TRBJ2-1, with TRBD2 matching 15 bases. Unmatched junction bases numbered 3, after V lost 3 bases and J lost 11 bases. Germline V CDR1 and CDR2: SGDLS, YYNGEE. The CDR3 loop spans 14 amino acids. The CDR3 is CASSAGTSGGQQFF. The DNA for the CDR3 is TGTGCCAGCAGCGCCGGGACTAGCGGGGGGCAGCAGTTCTTC.

This clonotype showed up many times. The gene calls are TRBV29-1 and TRBJ2-1; TRBD2 might be the D (5 bases). The V gene's germline CDR1 is SQVTM and CDR2 ANQGSEA. CDR3 length: 13 amino acids. With 4 bases removed from V and 0 bases from J, the gap between germline ends came to 7 bases. For the CDR3, the DNA is TGCAGCGTTGCAGCGGCCTCCTACAATGAGCAGTTCTTC. Encoded protein: CSVAAASYNEQFF.

The chain carries TRBV5-1 and TRBJ2-3; possible D gene TRBD2, 5 bases. CDR3 size: 16 residues. V shed 0 bases and J shed 0 bases, with 11 bases lying between them. The germline V gene has CDR1 SGHRS and CDR2 YFSETQ. CDR3 DNA sequence: TGCGCCAGCAGCTTGGGTCAACTAGTCAGCACAGATACGCAGTATTTT. Translation: CASSLGQLVSTDTQYF.

This clonotype came up a few times. The chain carries TRBV2 and TRBJ2-5; 12 nucleotides agree with TRBD2. Trimming removed 9 bases from V and 1 base from J; junction bases left unmatched: 6. This CDR3 is built from 15 residues. CDR1 is SNHLY and CDR2 is FYNNEI in the germline V gene. In nucleotides, the CDR3 is TGTGCCAGTGGGGGACTAGCGGGCGGCCAAGAGACCCAGTACTTC. It codes for CASGGLAGGQETQYF.

This clonotype was seen more than once but under ten times. This chain connects TRBV5-1 to TRBJ2-7; 10 bases line up with TRBD2. The J segment lost 2 bases and the V segment lost 0 bases, leaving 5 bases of the junction unmatched. This CDR3 has 16 residues. Germline CDR1 SGHRS, CDR2 YFSETQ. CDR3 in amino acids: CASSLGSSGGTYEQYF. In nucleotides, the CDR3 is TGCGCCAGCAGCTTGGGTTCTAGCGGGGGTACCTACGAGCAGTACTTC.

This sequence joins TRBV12-5 and TRBJ2-3, with D maybe TRBD2 (6 bases). Between the trimmed V and J ends, which lost 2 bases and 4 bases, there was a span of 25 bases. The CDR3 spans 19 residues. Germline CDR1 and CDR2: LGHNT and FRNRAP. For the CDR3, the DNA is TGTGCTAGTGGTTTGTTTCCACCCTCGGAGGGAGCAGAATCAGATACGCAGTATTTT. It encodes CASGLFPPSEGAESDTQYF.

This clonotype was recorded at least ten times. This chain uses TRBV29-1 with TRBJ2-2; no clear D gene. The germline V gene has CDR1 SQVTM and CDR2 ANQGSEA. Trimming stripped 2 bases from V and 0 bases from J, with 4 bases between. The CDR3 contains 13 residues. CDR3 bases: TGCAGCGTTGAATCGACGAACACCGGGGAGCTGTTTTTT. Its translation: CSVESTNTGELFF.

This clonotype has only a few counts. V is TRBV3-1 and J is TRBJ2-5, with D perhaps TRBD1 (6 bases). This CDR3 is built from 16 residues. Trimming shortened V by 1 base and J by 3 bases, and 15 bases separated the two germline ends. CDR1 and CDR2 from the germline V gene are LGHDT and YNNKEL (reference sequence). Here the CDR3 reads CASSQVTGQGKETQYF. The CDR3 DNA sequence: TGTGCCAGCAGCCAAGTAACAGGGCAAGGTAAAGAGACCCAGTACTTC.

The chain recombines TRBV12-3 or TRBV12-4 with TRBJ2-3, with D maybe TRBD2 (5 bases). The germline V and J ends were trimmed by 6 bases and 1 base, with 11 bases remaining between them. The CDR3 covers 14 residues. CDR3 amino acids: CASRYGKGTDTQYF. CDR3 nucleotide sequence: TGTGCCAGCAGATACGGGAAGGGCACAGATACGCAGTATTTT.